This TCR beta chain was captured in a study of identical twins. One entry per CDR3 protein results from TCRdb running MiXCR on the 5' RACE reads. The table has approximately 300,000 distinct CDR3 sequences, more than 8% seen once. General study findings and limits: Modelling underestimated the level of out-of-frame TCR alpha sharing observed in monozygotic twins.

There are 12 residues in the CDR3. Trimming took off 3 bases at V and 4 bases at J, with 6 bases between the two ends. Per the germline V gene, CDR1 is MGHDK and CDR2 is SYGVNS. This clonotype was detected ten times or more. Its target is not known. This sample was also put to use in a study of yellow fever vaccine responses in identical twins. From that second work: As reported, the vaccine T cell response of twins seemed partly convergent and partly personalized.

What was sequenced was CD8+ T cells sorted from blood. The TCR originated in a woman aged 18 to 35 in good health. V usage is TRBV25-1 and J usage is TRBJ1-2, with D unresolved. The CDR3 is CASSDGFYGYTF. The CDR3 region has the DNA TGTGCCAGCAGTGATGGGTTCTATGGCTACACCTTC.